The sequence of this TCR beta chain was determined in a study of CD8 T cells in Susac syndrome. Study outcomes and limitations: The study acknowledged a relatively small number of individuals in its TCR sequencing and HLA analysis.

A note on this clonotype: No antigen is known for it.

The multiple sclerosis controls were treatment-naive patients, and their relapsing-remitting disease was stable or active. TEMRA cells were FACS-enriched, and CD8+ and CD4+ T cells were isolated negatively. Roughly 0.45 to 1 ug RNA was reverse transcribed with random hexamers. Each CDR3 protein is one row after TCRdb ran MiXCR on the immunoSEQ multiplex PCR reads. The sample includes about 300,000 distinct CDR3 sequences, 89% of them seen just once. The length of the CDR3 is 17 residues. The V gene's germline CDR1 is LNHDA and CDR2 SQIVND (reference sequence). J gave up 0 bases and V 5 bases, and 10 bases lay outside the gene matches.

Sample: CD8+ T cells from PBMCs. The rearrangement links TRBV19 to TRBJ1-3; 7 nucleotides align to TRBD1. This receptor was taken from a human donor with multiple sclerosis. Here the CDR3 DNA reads TGTGCCAGTAGTGACTACCGGGACAGAAGCTCTGGAAACACCATATATTTT. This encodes CASSDYRDRSSGNTIYF.